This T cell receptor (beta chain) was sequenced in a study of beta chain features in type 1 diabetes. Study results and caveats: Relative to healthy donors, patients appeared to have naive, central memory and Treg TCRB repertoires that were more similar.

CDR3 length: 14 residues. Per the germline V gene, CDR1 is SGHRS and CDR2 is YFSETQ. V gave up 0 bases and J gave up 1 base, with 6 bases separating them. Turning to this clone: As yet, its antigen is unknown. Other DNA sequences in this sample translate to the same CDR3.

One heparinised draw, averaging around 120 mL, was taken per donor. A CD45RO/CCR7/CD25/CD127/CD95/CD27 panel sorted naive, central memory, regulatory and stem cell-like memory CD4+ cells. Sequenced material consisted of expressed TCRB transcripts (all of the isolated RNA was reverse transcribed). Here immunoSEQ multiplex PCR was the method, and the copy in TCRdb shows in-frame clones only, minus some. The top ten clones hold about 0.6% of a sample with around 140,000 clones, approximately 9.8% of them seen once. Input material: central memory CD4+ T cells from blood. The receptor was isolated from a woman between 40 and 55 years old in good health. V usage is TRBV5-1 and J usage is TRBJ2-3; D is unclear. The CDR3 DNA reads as TGCGCCAGCAGCTTGGTCTCGGGCACAGATACGCAGTATTTT. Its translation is CASSLVSGTDTQYF.